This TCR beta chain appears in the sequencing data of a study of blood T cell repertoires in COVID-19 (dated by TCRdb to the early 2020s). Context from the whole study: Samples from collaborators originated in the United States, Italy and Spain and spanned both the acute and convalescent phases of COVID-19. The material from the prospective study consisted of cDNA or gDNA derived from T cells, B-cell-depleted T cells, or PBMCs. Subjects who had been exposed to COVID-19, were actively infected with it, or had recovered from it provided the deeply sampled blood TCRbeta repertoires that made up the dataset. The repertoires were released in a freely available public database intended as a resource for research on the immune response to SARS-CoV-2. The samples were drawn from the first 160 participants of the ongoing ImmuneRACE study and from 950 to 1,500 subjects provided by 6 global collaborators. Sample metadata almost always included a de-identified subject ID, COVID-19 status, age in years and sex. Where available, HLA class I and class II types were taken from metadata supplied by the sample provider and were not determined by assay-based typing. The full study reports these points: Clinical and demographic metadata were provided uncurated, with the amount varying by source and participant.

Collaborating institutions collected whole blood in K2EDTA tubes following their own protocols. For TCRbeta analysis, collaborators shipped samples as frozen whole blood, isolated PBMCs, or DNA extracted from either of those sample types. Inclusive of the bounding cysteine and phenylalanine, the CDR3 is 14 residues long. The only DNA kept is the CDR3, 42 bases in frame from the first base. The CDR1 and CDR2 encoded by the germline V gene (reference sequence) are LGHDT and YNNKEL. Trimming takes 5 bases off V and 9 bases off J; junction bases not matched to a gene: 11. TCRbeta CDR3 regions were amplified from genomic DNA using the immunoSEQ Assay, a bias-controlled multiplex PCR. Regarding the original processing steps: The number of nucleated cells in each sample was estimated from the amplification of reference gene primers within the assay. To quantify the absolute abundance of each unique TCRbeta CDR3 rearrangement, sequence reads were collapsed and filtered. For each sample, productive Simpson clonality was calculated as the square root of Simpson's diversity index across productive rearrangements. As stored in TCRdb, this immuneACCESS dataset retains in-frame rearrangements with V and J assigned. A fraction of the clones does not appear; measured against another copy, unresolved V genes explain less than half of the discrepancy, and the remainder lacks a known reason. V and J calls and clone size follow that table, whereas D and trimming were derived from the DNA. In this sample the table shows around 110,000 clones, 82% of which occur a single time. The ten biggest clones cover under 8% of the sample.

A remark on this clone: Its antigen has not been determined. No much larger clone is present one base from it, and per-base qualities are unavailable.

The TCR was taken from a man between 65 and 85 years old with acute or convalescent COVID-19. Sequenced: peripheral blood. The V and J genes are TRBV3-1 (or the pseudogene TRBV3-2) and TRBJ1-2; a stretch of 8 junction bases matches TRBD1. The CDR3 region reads CASSNLDRDRRYTF. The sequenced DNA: TGTGCCAGCAGCAACCTGGACAGGGACCGTCGCTACACCTTC.